The 11 T cell receptor beta chains presented below share a single source sample, sequenced in a study of blood T cells in healthy people across ages. The use of a sample-barcoded 5' primer and a J-beta primer mix characterized a second PCR of roughly 7 to 11 cycles. One entry per CDR3 protein results from TCRdb running MiXCR on the 5' RACE reads. In the table there are roughly 1,300,000 distinct CDR3 sequences, approximately 59% of which are singletons. Source material: blood. These receptors came from a man in his late teens or twenties in good health.

This clonotype appeared many times. This chain joins TRBV20-1 and TRBJ2-7, with 11 bases matching TRBD2. Trimming removed 0 bases from V and 0 bases from J; junction bases left unmatched: 1. CDR1 is DFQATT, CDR2 SNEGSKA, per germline (reference sequence). The CDR3 runs 15 residues. In DNA form, the CDR3 reads TGCAGTGCTAGAGAACTAGCGGGGGACTCCTACGAGCAGTACTTC. Its protein product is CSARELAGDSYEQYF.

The gene calls are TRBV30 and TRBJ1-5; D might be TRBD1 (6 bases). The CDR3 is 16 residues long. With 0 bases removed from V and 1 base from J, the gap between germline ends came to 13 bases. The germline CDR1 and CDR2 sequences are GTSNPN and SVGIG (reference sequence). In nucleotides, the CDR3 is TGTGCCTGGAGTGTACCGGGGCAGGGGAGCAATCAGCCCCAGCATTTT. It yields the protein CAWSVPGQGSNQPQHF. Supplemented by reference TRBV30 and TRBJ1-5, the full variable domain reads SQTIHQWPATLVQPVGSPLSLECTVEGTSNPNLYWYRQAAGRGLQLLFYSVGIGQISSEVPQNLSASRPQDRQFILSSKKLLLSDSGFYLCAWSVPGQGSNQPQHFGDGTRLSIL.

The chain joins TRBV18 to TRBJ1-1; 9 nucleotides match TRBD1. Trimming at V came to 5 bases and at J to 5 bases, leaving 6 bases not matched to a gene. Germline V lookup: CDR1 KGHSH, CDR2 LQKENI. The CDR3 has 14 residues. CDR3 nucleotide sequence: TGTGCCAGCTCAGGGGACAGGGTTCAGACTGAAGCTTTCTTT. This codes for CASSGDRVQTEAFF. The variable domain in full, completed from reference TRBV18 and TRBJ1-1, reads NAGVMQNPRHLVRRRGQEARLRCSPMKGHSHVYWYRQLPEEGLKFMVYLQKENIIDESGMPKERFSAEFPKEGPSILRIQQVVRGDSAAYFCASSGDRVQTEAFFGQGTRLTVV.

V usage is TRBV29-1 and J usage is TRBJ2-1; D is undetermined. From germline, CDR1 is SQVTM and CDR2 ANQGSEA. There are 12 residues in the CDR3. The V end lost 6 bases, the J end lost 4 bases, and 10 bases lay between the germline ends. Here the CDR3 reads CSVRGPYNEQFF. The CDR3 DNA reads TGCAGCGTAAGAGGACCTTACAATGAGCAGTTCTTC.

This clonotype appeared a few times. The chain combines TRBV27 with TRBJ2-1; 10 nucleotides match TRBD2. V shed 5 bases, J shed 8 bases, and the junction held 9 bases outside the gene matches. The CDR3 runs 15 residues. Per the germline V gene, CDR1 is MNHEY and CDR2 is SMNVEV (reference sequence). The CDR3 nucleotides read TGTGCCAGCAGTGCCTCAGCGGGAGGGTGGGATGAGCAGTTCTTC. Translated, it gives CASSASAGGWDEQFF.

The V call is TRBV6-5, the J call TRBJ1-6; D remains ambiguous. This CDR3 is 15 amino acids long. The germline CDR1 and CDR2 sequences are MNHEY and SVGAGI. Trimming took 1 base from V and 6 from J, leaving 10 bases between them. DNA for the CDR3: TGTGCCAGCAGTTACTGCGAACGGGCTAATTCACCCCTCCACTTT. As protein: CASSYCERANSPLHF.

The rearrangement joins TRBV7-9 to TRBJ2-2, with 7 positions matching TRBD2. Germline V gene lookup returns CDR1 SEHNR and CDR2 FQNEAQ (reference sequence). Losses at the gene ends were 9 bases for V and 0 bases for J; bases not matched to a gene: 1. This CDR3 spans 13 amino acids. The CDR3 protein is CARAGSNTGELFF. CDR3 DNA sequence: TGTGCCAGAGCGGGGTCGAACACCGGGGAGCTGTTTTTT.

This clonotype has ten or more counts. This CDR3 reads CASSALAGDRKQETQYF. CDR3 DNA sequence: TGTGCCAGCAGTGCACTAGCGGGGGACCGAAAACAAGAGACCCAGTACTTC. This chain uses TRBV25-1 with TRBJ2-5; TRBD2 matches 11 bases. Per germline, CDR1 MGHDK and CDR2 SYGVNS. Trimming removed 4 bases from V and 2 bases from J; junction bases left unmatched: 9. The CDR3 extends over 17 amino acids.

The genes are TRBV5-1 and TRBJ2-1; 9 bases are shared with TRBD2. This CDR3 region has 15 residues. Losses at the gene ends were 3 bases for V and 7 bases for J; bases not matched to a gene: 8. Germline V CDR1 and CDR2: SGHRS, YFSETQ. The chain's CDR3 is CASSSLTSGGNEQFF. The CDR3 DNA sequence: TGCGCCAGCAGCTCCTTGACTAGCGGAGGTAATGAGCAGTTCTTC.

The V call is TRBV6-6, the J call TRBJ1-4; D gene ambiguous. The V end was cut by 6 bases, the J end by 6 bases, with 23 bases between. CDR3 length: 17 amino acids. Germline CDR1 MNHNY, CDR2 SVGAGI (reference sequence). In DNA, the CDR3 is TGTGCCAGCAGCCCACTCGAGTCGGCGCAGGCCTATGAAAAACTGTTTTTT. Protein: CASSPLESAQAYEKLFF.

There are a few counts of this clonotype. The chain joins TRBV2 to TRBJ1-5; 8 bases agree with TRBD1. Unmatched junction bases numbered 1, after V lost 6 bases and J lost 3 bases. Germline values: CDR1 SNHLY, CDR2 FYNNEI. The CDR3 totals 13 residues. CDR3 protein: CASRDRVNQPQHF. The CDR3 nucleotides are TGTGCCAGCAGGGACAGGGTCAATCAGCCCCAGCATTTT.